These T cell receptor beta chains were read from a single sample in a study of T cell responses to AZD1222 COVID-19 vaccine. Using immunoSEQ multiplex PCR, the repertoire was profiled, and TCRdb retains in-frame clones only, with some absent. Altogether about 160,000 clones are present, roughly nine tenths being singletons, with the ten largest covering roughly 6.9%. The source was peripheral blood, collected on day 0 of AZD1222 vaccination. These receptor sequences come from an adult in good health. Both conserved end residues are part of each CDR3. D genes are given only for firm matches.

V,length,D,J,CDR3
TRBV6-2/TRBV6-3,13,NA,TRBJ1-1,CASSYSTQAEAFF
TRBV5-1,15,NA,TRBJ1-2,CASSLVTPPNYGYTF
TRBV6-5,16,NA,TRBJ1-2,CASSSRSEGVGNGYTF
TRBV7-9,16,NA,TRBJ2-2,CASSLEGSGRAGELFF
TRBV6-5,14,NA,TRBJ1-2,CASSYSEGSGGYTF
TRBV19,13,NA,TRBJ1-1,CASSISRYLEAFF
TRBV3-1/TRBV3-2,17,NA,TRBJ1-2,CASSQELLAGHPEGYTF
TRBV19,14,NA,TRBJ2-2,CASTQLANTGELFF
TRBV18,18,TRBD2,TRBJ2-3,CASSPLLAGGSSTDTQYF
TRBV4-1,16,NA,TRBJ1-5,CASSQEPVYSNQPQHF
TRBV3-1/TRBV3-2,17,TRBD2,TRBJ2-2,CASSQDLRTSRSGELFF
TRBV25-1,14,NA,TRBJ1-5,CASSGPYSNQPQHF
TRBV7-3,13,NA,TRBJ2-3,CASSPSWSDTQYF
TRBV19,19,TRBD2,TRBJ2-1,CASTAEPSLAGENTIEQFF
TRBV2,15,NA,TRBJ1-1,CASSERAAGGAEAFF
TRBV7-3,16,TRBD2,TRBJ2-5,CASSLGLAGGQETQYF
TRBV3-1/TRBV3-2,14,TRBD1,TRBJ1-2,CASSQDRVWYGYTF
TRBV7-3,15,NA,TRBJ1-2,CASSPHYRGDYGYTF
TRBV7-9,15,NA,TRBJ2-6,CASREDSSGANVLTF
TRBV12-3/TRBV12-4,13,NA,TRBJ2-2,CASSPGGYGELFF
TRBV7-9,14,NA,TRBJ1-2,CASSLADMGYGYTF
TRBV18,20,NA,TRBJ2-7,CASSPPNPPHRASYHYEQYF
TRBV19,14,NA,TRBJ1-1,CASSIGRGINEAFF
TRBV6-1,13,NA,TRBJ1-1,CASSELRVGEAFF
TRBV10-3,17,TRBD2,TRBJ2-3,CATQSDLAGGVTDTQYF
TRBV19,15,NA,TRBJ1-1,CASSHRRRGGTEAFF
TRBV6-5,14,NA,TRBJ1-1,CASSYFPGHTEAFF
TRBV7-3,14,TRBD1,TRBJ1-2,CASSLFGTGGGYTF
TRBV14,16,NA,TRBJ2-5,CASSLPGEGVAETQYF
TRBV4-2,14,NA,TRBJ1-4,CASSLSAKDEKLFF
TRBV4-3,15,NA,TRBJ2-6,CASGEAGTGANVLTF
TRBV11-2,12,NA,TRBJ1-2,CASSTEGLGYTF
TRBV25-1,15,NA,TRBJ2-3,CASSDSRRPTDTQYF
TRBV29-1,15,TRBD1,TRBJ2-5,CSVGRTTGTVETQYF
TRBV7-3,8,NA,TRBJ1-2,CASPRGGF
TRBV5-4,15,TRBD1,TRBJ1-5,CASSLGGTADQPQHF
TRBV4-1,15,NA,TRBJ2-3,CASSHTSQSTDTQYF
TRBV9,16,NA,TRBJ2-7,CASSAHEGGQTYEQYF
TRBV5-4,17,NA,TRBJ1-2,CASSLGLRAGLEYGYTF
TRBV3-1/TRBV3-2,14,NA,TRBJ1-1,CASSQPGVGTEAFF
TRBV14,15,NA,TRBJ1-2,CASSQDFGGRGGYTF
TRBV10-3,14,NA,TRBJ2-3,CAISERGGTDTQYF
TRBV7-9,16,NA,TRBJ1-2,CASSPSRDKANYGYTF
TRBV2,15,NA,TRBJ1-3,CASSEALHSGNTIYF
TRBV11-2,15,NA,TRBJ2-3,CASSPGLGAADTQYF
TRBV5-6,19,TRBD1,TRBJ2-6,CASSFGWRTGNSGANVLTF
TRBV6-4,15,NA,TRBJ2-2,CASSDSDANTGELFF
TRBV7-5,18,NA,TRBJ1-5,CARSRPGTGDYSNQPQHF
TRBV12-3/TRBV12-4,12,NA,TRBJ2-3,CAAGPSTDTQYF
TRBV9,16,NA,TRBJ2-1,CASSVVWQPSYNEQFF
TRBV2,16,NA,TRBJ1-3,CASSDMGRLRGNTIYF
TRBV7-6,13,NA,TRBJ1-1,CASSLRDTSEAFF
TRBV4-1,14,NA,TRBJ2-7,CASSQSLGAYEQYF
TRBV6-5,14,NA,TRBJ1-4,CASRVQATNEKLFF